This T cell receptor (beta chain) derives from a study of T cells in tumors after PD-1 blockade. This CDR3 has 14 residues. Germline loops: CDR1 KGHSH, CDR2 LQKENI. Trimming took off 1 base at V and 4 bases at J, with 9 bases between the two ends. Produced via immunoSEQ multiplex PCR; TCRdb's table is partial and in-frame only. The table records about 33,000 clones, around 80% of them present only once. The starting material was PBMCs, obtained before anti-PD-1 treatment. V gene TRBV18 combines with J gene TRBJ2-3; D remains unclear. The sequence derives from a human donor with basal cell carcinoma. The DNA of the CDR3 is TGTGCCAGCTCACCACGGTCAGACGCAGATACGCAGTATTTT. It yields the protein CASSPRSDADTQYF.